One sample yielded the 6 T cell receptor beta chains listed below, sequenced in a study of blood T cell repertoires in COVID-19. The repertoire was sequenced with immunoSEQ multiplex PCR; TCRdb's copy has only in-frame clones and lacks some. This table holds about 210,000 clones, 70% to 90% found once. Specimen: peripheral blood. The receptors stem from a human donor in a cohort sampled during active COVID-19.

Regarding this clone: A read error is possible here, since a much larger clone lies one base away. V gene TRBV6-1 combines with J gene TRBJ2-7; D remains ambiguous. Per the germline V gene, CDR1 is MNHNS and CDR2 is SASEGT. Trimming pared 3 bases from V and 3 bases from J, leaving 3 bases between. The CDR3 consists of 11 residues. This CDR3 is CASSDLYEQYF. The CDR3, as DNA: TGTGCCAGCAGTGACCTCTACGAGCAGTACTTC.

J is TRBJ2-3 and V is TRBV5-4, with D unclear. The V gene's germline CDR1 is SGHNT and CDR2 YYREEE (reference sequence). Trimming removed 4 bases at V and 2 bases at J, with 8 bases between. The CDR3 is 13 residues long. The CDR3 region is CASSLTNTDTQYF. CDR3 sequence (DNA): TGTGCCAGCAGCCTGACAAACACAGATACGCAGTATTTT.

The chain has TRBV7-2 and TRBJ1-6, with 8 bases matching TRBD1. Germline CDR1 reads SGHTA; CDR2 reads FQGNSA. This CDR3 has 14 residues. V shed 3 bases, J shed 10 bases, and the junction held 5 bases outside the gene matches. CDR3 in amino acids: CASSFGQGESPLHF. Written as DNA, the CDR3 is TGTGCCAGCAGCTTTGGACAGGGTGAATCACCCCTCCACTTT.

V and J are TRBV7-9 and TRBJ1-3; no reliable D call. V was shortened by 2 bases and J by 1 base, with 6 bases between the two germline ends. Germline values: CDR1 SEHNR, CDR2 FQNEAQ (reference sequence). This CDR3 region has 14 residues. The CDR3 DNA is TGTGCCAGCAGCTTAACGGTTTCTGGAAACACCATATATTTT. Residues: CASSLTVSGNTIYF. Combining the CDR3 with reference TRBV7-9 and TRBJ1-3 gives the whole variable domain DTGVSQNPRHKITKRGQNVTFRCDPISEHNRLYWYRQTLGQGPEFLTYFQNEAQLEKSRLLSDRFSAERPKGSFSTLEIQRTEQGDSAMYLCASSLTVSGNTIYFGEGSWLTVV.

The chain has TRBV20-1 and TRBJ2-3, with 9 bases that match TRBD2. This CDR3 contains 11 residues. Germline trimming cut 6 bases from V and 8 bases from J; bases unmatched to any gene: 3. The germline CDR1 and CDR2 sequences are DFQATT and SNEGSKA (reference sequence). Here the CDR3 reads CSAIAGVTQYF. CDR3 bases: TGCAGTGCAATAGCGGGAGTTACGCAGTATTTT.

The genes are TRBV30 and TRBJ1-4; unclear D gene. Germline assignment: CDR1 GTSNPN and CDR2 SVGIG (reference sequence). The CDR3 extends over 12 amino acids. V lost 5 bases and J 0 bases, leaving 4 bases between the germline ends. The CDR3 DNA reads TGTGCCTGGGCGGCAACTAATGAAAAACTGTTTTTT. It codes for CAWAATNEKLFF.